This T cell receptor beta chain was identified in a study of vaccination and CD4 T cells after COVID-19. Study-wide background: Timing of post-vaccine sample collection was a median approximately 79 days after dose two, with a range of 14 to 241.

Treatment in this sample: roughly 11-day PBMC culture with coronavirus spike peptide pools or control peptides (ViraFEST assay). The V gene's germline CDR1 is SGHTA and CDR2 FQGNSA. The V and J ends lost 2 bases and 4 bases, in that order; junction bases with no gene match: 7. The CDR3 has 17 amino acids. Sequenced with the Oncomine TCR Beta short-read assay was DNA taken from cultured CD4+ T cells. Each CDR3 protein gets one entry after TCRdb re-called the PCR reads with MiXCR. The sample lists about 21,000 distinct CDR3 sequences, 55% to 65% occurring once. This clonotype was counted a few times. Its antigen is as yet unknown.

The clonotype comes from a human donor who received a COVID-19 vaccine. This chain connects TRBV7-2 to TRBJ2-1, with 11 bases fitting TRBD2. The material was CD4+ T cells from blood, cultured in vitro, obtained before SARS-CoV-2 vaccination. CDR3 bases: TGTGCCAGCAGCTTAAGATATACTAGCGGGGGATACAATGAGCAGTTCTTC. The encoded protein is CASSLRYTSGGYNEQFF. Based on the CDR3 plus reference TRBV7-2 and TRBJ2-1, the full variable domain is GAGVSQSPSNKVTEKGKDVELRCDPISGHTALYWYRQSLGQGLEFLIYFQGNSAPDKSGLPSDRFSAERTGGSVSTLTIQRTQQEDSAVYLCASSLRYTSGGYNEQFFGPGTRLTVL.